One T cell receptor (beta chain) is described in this entry. Its specificity is unknown. This specimen comes from a study of CD8 T cells in ankylosing spondylitis. Broader study findings: There was a TCR beta motif, made of several highly homologous variants, that appeared characteristic of ankylosing spondylitis blood.

MiXCR was run by TCRdb on the 5' RACE reads, yielding one entry per CDR3 protein. The table records 500,000 to 550,000 distinct CDR3 sequences, roughly 13% of them present only once. The V and J ends lost 4 bases and 10 bases respectively, with 16 bases between them. Germline V gene data show CDR1 as MNHNS and CDR2 as SASEGT. CDR3 length: 13 residues. Specimen: blood, either unsorted or a sorted T cell fraction (not recorded which). The receptor was isolated from a male donor with ankylosing spondylitis. V is TRBV6-1 and J is TRBJ1-1; no reliable D call. The CDR3 DNA sequence: TGTGCCAGCAGTGGAACCGCCGAACGGGGAGCTTTCTTT. Amino acids: CASSGTAERGAFF.